Below, 3 T cell receptor beta chains from the same sample are listed, as sequenced in a study of blood T cell repertoires in COVID-19. Sequenced by immunoSEQ multiplex PCR; TCRdb stores in-frame clones only, minus some. The sample lists some 340,000 clones, roughly 80% occurring once. Sequences were obtained from PBMCs or T cells enriched from blood (not recorded which). The receptors shown here come from a woman aged 45-65 years who had recovered from COVID-19.

This chain uses TRBV30 with TRBJ1-2; no reliable D call. The CDR3 runs to 13 residues. Germline CDR1 is GTSNPN and CDR2 is SVGIG (reference sequence). V was shortened by 3 bases and J by 8 bases, with 16 bases between the two germline ends. The CDR3 DNA reads as TGTGCCTGGAGAGTATGGGCTTCTGGGGGCTACACCTTC. Its translation: CAWRVWASGGYTF. Drawing the rest from reference TRBV30 and TRBJ1-2, the complete variable domain is SQTIHQWPATLVQPVGSPLSLECTVEGTSNPNLYWYRQAAGRGLQLLFYSVGIGQISSEVPQNLSASRPQDRQFILSSKKLLLSDSGFYLCAWRVWASGGYTFGSGTRLTVV.

This clone was counted once. This chain joins TRBV6-2 or TRBV6-3 and TRBJ2-1; 11 nucleotides match TRBD1. The germline V gene has CDR1 MNHEY and CDR2 SVGEGT. J gave up 5 bases and V 4 bases, and 10 bases lay outside the gene matches. This CDR3 is built from 17 residues. The CDR3 spells CASSSAQPGQGDNEQFF. The DNA of the CDR3 is TGTGCCAGCAGTTCAGCGCAACCGGGACAGGGGGACAATGAGCAGTTCTTC.

In DNA form, the CDR3 reads TGTGCCAGCAGCTTAGCGACAGGAGCTCGACTTAACTATGGCTACACCTTC. Translating gives CASSLATGARLNYGYTF. The chain links TRBV11-3 to TRBJ1-2; D possibly corresponds to TRBD1 (6 bases). V lost 1 base, J lost 1 base, and 16 bases lay in between. Germline CDR1 and CDR2: SGHNT and YENEEA. This CDR3 contains 17 residues.